Each of the 32 T cell receptor beta chains below was sequenced from the same sample in a study of blood T cell repertoires in COVID-19. The table came from immunoSEQ multiplex PCR; TCRdb's copy has only in-frame clones and leaves some out. The sample lists under 95,000 clones, approximately 86% occurring once. Sequencing was performed on peripheral blood. Receptors were obtained from a woman of 80 years or more with acute or convalescent COVID-19.

V is TRBV5-6 and J is TRBJ2-5; D unresolved. Germline V lookup: CDR1 SGHDT, CDR2 YYEEEE. V lost 1 base and J lost 7, with 5 bases in between. This CDR3 is built from 11 residues. This chain's CDR3 is CASSLRGTQYF. The CDR3 coding sequence is TGTGCCAGCAGCTTGAGAGGGACCCAGTACTTC.

The chain couples TRBV6-1 to TRBJ1-2; D is possibly TRBD1 (5 bases). The CDR3 is made up of 12 amino acids. Germline V gene data show CDR1 as MNHNS and CDR2 as SASEGT. V lost 2 bases and J lost 8, with 9 bases in between. CDR3 loop: CASSEWGDGYTF. The CDR3 DNA reads TGTGCCAGCAGTGAATGGGGGGACGGCTACACCTTC.

This clone was picked up one time. V is TRBV19 and J is TRBJ2-7; a weak D match, TRBD1 (6 bases). The CDR3 length is 13 residues. Germline V gene sequence: CDR1 LNHDA, CDR2 SQIVND (reference sequence). Trimming cost V 3 bases and J 0 bases, with 6 bases left between them. CDR3 amino acids: CASSMDSSYEQYF. CDR3 nucleotide sequence: TGTGCCAGTAGTATGGACAGCTCCTACGAGCAGTACTTC.

This chain joins TRBV18 and TRBJ2-1; D is undetermined. This CDR3 region has 15 residues. Germline V gives CDR1 KGHSH, CDR2 LQKENI. Trimming left V 1 base short and J 0 bases short, with 7 bases between. Written as DNA, the CDR3 is TGTGCCAGCTCACCACGCGGAAGCTCCTACAATGAGCAGTTCTTC. As protein: CASSPRGSSYNEQFF.

The chain recombines TRBV7-6 with TRBJ1-2; the match to TRBD1 covers 10 bases. Germline V gene lookup returns CDR1 SGHVS and CDR2 FNYEAQ. The CDR3 has 16 residues. V shed 1 base and J 5 bases; nucleotides not matched to a gene: 7. In DNA form, the CDR3 reads TGTGCCAGCAGCTTAGGGCCGGGACAGGGGCCGTATGGCTACACCTTC. The encoded protein is CASSLGPGQGPYGYTF.

The chain is built from TRBV7-2 and TRBJ2-4; D is perhaps TRBD2 (7 bases). Deletions cut 5 bases from V and 0 bases from J, with 17 bases between. The CDR3 consists of 17 residues. Germline values: CDR1 SGHTA, CDR2 FQGNSA. CDR3 sequence reads: CASSRPTGGTAKNIQYF. The CDR3 coding sequence is TGTGCCAGCAGCCGCCCCACGGGGGGCACAGCCAAAAACATTCAGTACTTC.

The chain combines TRBV6-5 with TRBJ1-4; 7 nucleotides align to TRBD1. J was trimmed by 3 bases and V by 4 bases; bases with no gene match: 8. Germline CDR1 MNHEY, CDR2 SVGAGI. This CDR3 has 16 residues. The CDR3 loop reads CASSSGQAYPNEKLFF. The CDR3 DNA follows: TGTGCCAGCAGTTCAGGACAGGCCTATCCTAATGAAAAACTGTTTTTT.

This chain joins TRBV6-5 and TRBJ1-5; 9 nucleotides agree with TRBD1. CDR1 MNHEY and CDR2 SVGAGI come from the germline V gene. This CDR3 contains 15 residues. Unmatched junction bases numbered 5, after V lost 5 bases and J lost 3 bases. For the CDR3, the DNA is TGTGCCAGCAGTCCCGGGACAGGGAACAATCAGCCCCAGCATTTT. Amino acid sequence: CASSPGTGNNQPQHF.

The sample holds one count of this clone. The V call is TRBV6-5, the J call TRBJ2-7; D might be TRBD2 (5 bases). Germline loops: CDR1 MNHEY, CDR2 SVGAGI. The CDR3 contains 13 residues. V dropped 5 bases and J dropped 3 bases, with 11 bases sitting between them. The CDR3 protein is CASSKGDFYEQYF. In nucleotides, the CDR3 is TGTGCCAGCAGTAAGGGAGATTTCTACGAGCAGTACTTC.

The V call is TRBV5-1, the J call TRBJ2-5; 9 bases align to TRBD2. The CDR3 contains 14 residues. The germline CDR1 and CDR2 sequences are SGHRS and YFSETQ. The junction had 3 bases not matched to a gene; V was cut back by 3 bases and J by 3 bases. The CDR3 here is CASSWSGGKETQYF. Here the CDR3 DNA reads TGCGCCAGCAGCTGGAGCGGGGGGAAAGAGACCCAGTACTTC. The variable domain in full, with the rest retrieved from reference TRBV5-1 and TRBJ2-5, is KAGVTQTPRYLIKTRGQQVTLSCSPISGHRSVSWYQQTPGQGLQFLFEYFSETQRNKGNFPGRFSGRQFSNSRSEMNVSTLELGDSALYLCASSWSGGKETQYFGPGTRLLVL.

This chain joins TRBV30 and TRBJ2-7; D may be TRBD1 (5 bases). This CDR3 has 12 amino acids. In germline, CDR1 is GTSNPN, CDR2 SVGIG (reference sequence). Trimming cost V 2 bases and J 3 bases, with 8 bases left between them. CDR3 sequence: CAWSKGVYEQYF. DNA for the CDR3: TGTGCCTGGAGTAAAGGGGTCTACGAGCAGTACTTC.

The chain joins TRBV15 to TRBJ1-2, with 10 bases matching TRBD1. V was pared by 1 base and J by 5 bases, with 10 bases of the junction left unmatched. CDR1 is LNHNV and CDR2 is YYDKDF in the germline V gene (reference sequence). This CDR3 has 17 residues. DNA of the CDR3: TGTGCCACCAGCAGAGCGCTAACGACAGGGGGCGCGTATGGCTACACCTTC. Amino acid sequence: CATSRALTTGGAYGYTF.

In this sample, this clone turned up a few times. The chain employs TRBV18 and TRBJ1-3; no clear D. CDR3 length: 16 residues. V lost 0 bases to trimming and J lost 2 bases, with 11 bases between them. Germline CDR1 is KGHSH and CDR2 is LQKENI. The DNA of the CDR3 is TGTGCCAGCTCACCACCGAGAGGAGTGGCTGGAAACACCATATATTTT. Translated: CASSPPRGVAGNTIYF. The variable domain in full, with the rest retrieved from reference TRBV18 and TRBJ1-3, is NAGVMQNPRHLVRRRGQEARLRCSPMKGHSHVYWYRQLPEEGLKFMVYLQKENIIDESGMPKERFSAEFPKEGPSILRIQQVVRGDSAAYFCASSPPRGVAGNTIYFGEGSWLTVV.

The chain combines TRBV4-1 with TRBJ1-2, with 8 bases lining up with TRBD1. CDR1 is MGHRA and CDR2 is YSYEKL in the germline V gene. Germline trimming cut 1 base from V and 8 bases from J; bases unmatched to any gene: 6. The CDR3 has 14 amino acids. CDR3 amino acids: CASSQVGQGGGYTF. The DNA of the CDR3 is TGCGCCAGCAGCCAAGTCGGACAGGGAGGCGGCTACACCTTC.

In regard to this clone: Other DNA sequences from this sample encode an identical CDR3 as well. The rearrangement links TRBV12-3 or TRBV12-4 to TRBJ2-2, with D uncertain. The ends were cut back, 6 bases at V and 4 bases at J, with 6 bases in the middle. The CDR3 sequence is 12 residues long. The CDR3 DNA reads as TGTGCCAGCAGCCGCGGCACCGGGGAGCTGTTTTTT. Its translation is CASSRGTGELFF.

This clone was seen a single time. This sequence joins TRBV5-4 and TRBJ1-2, with 8 bases lining up with TRBD1. There are 14 residues in the CDR3. The junction had 6 bases not matched to a gene; V was cut back by 4 bases and J by 4 bases. CDR1 SGHNT and CDR2 YYREEE come from the germline V gene (reference sequence). For the CDR3, the DNA is TGTGCCAGCAGCCCGGACAGGGTCATCTATGGCTACACCTTC. This encodes CASSPDRVIYGYTF.

V is TRBV19 and J is TRBJ2-7; D ambiguous. The ends were cut back, 4 bases at V and 0 bases at J, with 13 bases in the middle. The CDR3 has 15 residues. The germline V gene has CDR1 LNHDA and CDR2 SQIVND (reference sequence). CDR3 sequence: CASSTSGFSSYEQYF. CDR3 nucleotides: TGTGCCAGTAGTACCTCGGGTTTTAGCTCCTACGAGCAGTACTTC.

V usage is TRBV7-9 and J usage is TRBJ1-2; 7 bases line up with TRBD1. The trim removed 5 bases at V and 3 bases at J, leaving 3 bases unmatched. The CDR3 runs 13 residues. Per germline, CDR1 SEHNR and CDR2 FQNEAQ (reference sequence). The CDR3 loop is CASSRDSDYGYTF. DNA of the CDR3: TGTGCCAGCAGCCGGGACAGCGACTATGGCTACACCTTC.

This chain uses TRBV7-8 with TRBJ1-3; TRBD1 matches at 10 bases. Germline CDR1 is SGHVS and CDR2 is FQNEAQ. Trimming cost V 1 base and J 1 base; bases outside gene matches: 7. The CDR3 runs 18 residues. The chain's CDR3 is CASSLGPGQGISGNTIYF. CDR3 sequence (DNA): TGTGCCAGCAGCTTAGGGCCGGGACAGGGGATTTCTGGAAACACCATATATTTT.

The J gene is TRBJ1-4, the V gene TRBV28; unclear D gene. The CDR3 has 14 residues. Germline-derived CDR1 and CDR2 are MDHEN and SYDVKM. Trimming pared 5 bases from V and 4 bases from J, leaving 11 bases between. The CDR3: CASSPTRNNEKLFF. The CDR3 coding sequence is TGTGCCAGCAGTCCCACGCGGAATAATGAAAAACTGTTTTTT.

The J gene is TRBJ2-7, the V gene TRBV5-8; 7 bases agree with TRBD1. The CDR3 covers 17 residues. CDR1 and CDR2 (germline): SGHTS, YDEGEE. V lost 2 bases to trimming and J lost 6 bases; unmatched junction nucleotides: 17. CDR3 region: CASSLLVLDDRVSEQYF. Written as DNA, the CDR3 is TGTGCCAGCAGCTTATTGGTTCTGGATGACAGGGTTAGCGAGCAGTACTTC. The full variable domain, in which reference TRBV5-8 and TRBJ2-7 provide the parts outside the CDR3, is EAGVTQSPTHLIKTRGQQATLRCSPISGHTSVYWYQQALGLGLQFLLWYDEGEERNRGNFPPRFSGRQFPNYSSELNVNALELEDSALYLCASSLLVLDDRVSEQYFGPGTRLTVT.

This chain uses TRBV5-6 with TRBJ1-5; no reliable D call. CDR3 size: 14 residues. V was shortened by 3 bases and J by 2 bases, with 9 bases between the two germline ends. Per germline, CDR1 SGHDT and CDR2 YYEEEE. The DNA for the CDR3 is TGTGCCAGCAGCTCATACAGTGGCAATCAGCCCCAGCATTTT. Its translation is CASSSYSGNQPQHF.

V is TRBV11-2 and J is TRBJ1-6, with a possible D match to TRBD1 (5 bases). The CDR3 totals 15 residues. Trimming shortened V by 5 bases and J by 5 bases, and 13 bases separated the two germline ends. Germline V gene sequence: CDR1 SGHAT, CDR2 FQNNGV. The CDR3 sequence: CASSRRDGNNSPLHF. The CDR3 nucleotides are TGTGCCAGCAGCCGGCGGGACGGCAATAATTCACCCCTCCACTTT.

The chain combines TRBV5-1 with TRBJ1-1; D is possibly TRBD1 (5 bases). Germline V gene lookup returns CDR1 SGHRS and CDR2 YFSETQ. Trimming removed 4 bases from V and 4 bases from J, with 14 bases in between. This CDR3 spans 14 amino acids. The DNA of the CDR3 is TGCGCCAGCAGCGCGCAGGGTATCGGCACTGAAGCTTTCTTT. Translating gives CASSAQGIGTEAFF.

The chain links TRBV29-1 to TRBJ1-1, with TRBD1 matching 11 bases. The germline V gene encodes CDR1 SQVTM and CDR2 ANQGSEA. Trimming removed 1 base from V and 10 bases from J; junction bases left unmatched: 5. The CDR3 runs 13 residues. The CDR3: CSVEGTGGGVAFF. The CDR3 DNA reads as TGCAGCGTTGAAGGGACAGGGGGCGGAGTAGCTTTCTTT.

This clone was observed a handful of times. A read error may account for a junction end that differs from germline. The chain links TRBV4-2 to TRBJ2-1; 8 nucleotides line up with TRBD2. Germline CDR1 and CDR2: LGHNA and YNFKEQ. The CDR3 extends over 15 amino acids. The CDR3 sequence is CASSQGLASHNEQFF. The CDR3 region has the DNA TGTGCCAGCAGTCAAGGACTAGCATCACACAATGAGCAGTTCTTC.

The table lists this clone with a few counts. This chain connects TRBV19 to TRBJ2-3; the D gene is possibly TRBD2 (5 bases). Looked up from germline, CDR1 is LNHDA and CDR2 is SQIVND (reference sequence). The CDR3 runs 14 residues. V lost 1 base and J lost 2, with 7 bases in between. CDR3 nucleotide sequence: TGTGCCAGTAGTATAGCCGGGAACACAGATACGCAGTATTTT. This encodes CASSIAGNTDTQYF.

The rearrangement links TRBV29-1 to TRBJ1-1; D gene ambiguous. CDR1 SQVTM and CDR2 ANQGSEA come from the germline V gene. With 4 bases removed from V and 6 bases from J, the gap between germline ends came to 12 bases. This CDR3 region has 12 residues. CDR3 in amino acids: CSVGPTLAEAFF. The CDR3, as DNA: TGCAGCGTTGGCCCGACACTGGCTGAAGCTTTCTTT.

Written as DNA, the CDR3 is TGTGCCAGTAGTACGACAGGCCTCGCTAACTATGGCTACACCTTC. Protein sequence: CASSTTGLANYGYTF. This chain uses TRBV19 with TRBJ1-2; a weak D match, TRBD1 (6 bases). Germline loops: CDR1 LNHDA, CDR2 SQIVND (reference sequence). V lost 4 bases, J lost 0 bases, and 12 bases lay in between. This CDR3 is 15 amino acids long. The full variable domain, rest sourced from reference TRBV19 and TRBJ1-2, is DGGITQSPKYLFRKEGQNVTLSCEQNLNHDAMYWYRQDPGQGLRLIYYSQIVNDFQKGDIAEGYSVSREKKESFPLTVTSAQKNPTAFYLCASSTTGLANYGYTFGSGTRLTVV.

The rearrangement joins TRBV5-4 to TRBJ2-1, with TRBD2 matching over 7 bases. Trimming took 0 bases from V and 8 from J; bases not matched to a gene: 11. In germline, CDR1 is SGHNT, CDR2 YYREEE (reference sequence). There are 16 residues in the CDR3. The CDR3 region is CASSLGGTTLPHEQFF. CDR3 sequence (DNA): TGTGCCAGCAGCTTGGGTGGGACTACCCTCCCCCATGAGCAGTTCTTC.

This clone was found once. The chain has TRBV29-1 and TRBJ2-1, with D possibly TRBD2 on 6 matching bases. The CDR3 runs 13 residues. Deletions cut 5 bases from V and 7 bases from J, with 15 bases between. Germline lookup yields CDR1 SQVTM and CDR2 ANQGSEA. The CDR3 DNA is TGCAGCGTTCCCGATACTAGCTTTAATGAGCAGTTCTTC. Protein product: CSVPDTSFNEQFF.

This chain connects TRBV27 to TRBJ1-5, with D unclear. This CDR3 has 14 residues. The germline V gene encodes CDR1 MNHEY and CDR2 SMNVEV (reference sequence). V lost 0 bases and J lost 9, with 12 bases in between. In nucleotides, the CDR3 is TGTGCCAGCAGTTTATCGAAGACCGCAGGGCCCCAGCATTTT. Its translation: CASSLSKTAGPQHF.